The 25 T cell receptor beta chains reported below all come from one sample, sequenced in a study of cytomegalovirus exposure and HLA in healthy donors. 13 Jbeta primers and 60 Vbeta primers were used for the PCR. The protocol was immunoSEQ multiplex PCR, while the TCRdb copy is restricted to in-frame clones and leaves out a portion. The profile covers more than 150,000 clones, with around 82% appearing a single time and about 0.37% taken by the ten largest. Sequencing was carried out using PBMCs. The receptors here all came from a boy under 10 years old in good health and CMV-seronegative.

The chain employs TRBV5-1 and TRBJ1-1; 8 bases are shared with TRBD1. With 3 bases clipped from V and 0 bases from J, the junction kept 10 bases outside the gene matches. This CDR3 contains 17 residues. CDR1 SGHRS and CDR2 YFSETQ come from the germline V gene. The CDR3 reads CASSWTGTGDLNTEAFF. The CDR3 bases are TGCGCCAGCAGCTGGACTGGGACAGGAGATTTGAACACTGAAGCTTTCTTT.

The J gene is TRBJ2-2, the V gene TRBV9, with TRBD1 matching over 10 bases. Looked up from germline, CDR1 is SGDLS and CDR2 is YYNGEE. CDR3 length: 16 amino acids. V lost 0 bases to trimming and J lost 5 bases; unmatched junction nucleotides: 4. CDR3 nucleotide sequence: TGTGCCAGCAGCGTAGAGTGGACAGGGGGGACCGGGGAGCTGTTTTTT. Translation gives CASSVEWTGGTGELFF.

In this sample, this clone turned up once. The rearrangement links TRBV19 to TRBJ1-5, with 7 positions matching TRBD1. With V trimmed by 6 bases and J by 4 bases, 9 bases remained unmatched. Per germline, CDR1 LNHDA and CDR2 SQIVND (reference sequence). The CDR3 has 15 amino acids. The CDR3, as DNA: TGTGCCAGTAGCCCCTCCTGGACAGGTAATCAGCCCCAGCATTTT. This gives the protein CASSPSWTGNQPQHF.

The chain uses TRBV5-1 and TRBJ1-1; D ambiguous. Germline V gene lookup returns CDR1 SGHRS and CDR2 YFSETQ. Trimming removed 6 bases at V and 1 base at J, with 13 bases between. The CDR3 sequence is 14 residues long. CDR3 sequence: CASNSLNGNTEAFF. The CDR3 DNA follows: TGCGCCAGCAACTCCCTGAATGGGAACACTGAAGCTTTCTTT.

This clone was counted a single time. The chain's CDR3 is CASSSGNPYEQYF. As DNA, the CDR3 is TGTGCCAGCAGCTCAGGGAATCCCTACGAGCAGTACTTC. The rearrangement joins TRBV14 to TRBJ2-5; D may be TRBD1 (5 bases). Judging by the DNA end, TRBJ2-7 fits better; the J call may be wrong. CDR1 and CDR2 (germline): SGHDN, FVKESK. The CDR3 spans 13 residues.

The chain employs TRBV6-5 and TRBJ2-7; possibly TRBD1 for D (5 bases). The CDR3 has 14 amino acids. V lost 5 bases and J 5 bases, leaving 16 bases between the germline ends. Looked up from germline, CDR1 is MNHEY and CDR2 is SVGAGI. The CDR3 DNA reads TGTGCCAGCAGTAGAGGAGCCAGGGTAAACGAGCAGTACTTC. Its protein product is CASSRGARVNEQYF.

This clone was recorded a few times. This chain links TRBV5-1 with TRBJ2-7; D perhaps matches TRBD1 (5 bases). V lost 1 base and J 2 bases, leaving 13 bases between the germline ends. Germline CDR1 is SGHRS and CDR2 is YFSETQ. The CDR3 extends over 15 amino acids. The CDR3 DNA reads TGCGCCAGCAGCTTGCGGGCAGGGCAAACCTACGAGCAGTACTTC. It yields the protein CASSLRAGQTYEQYF.

This clone was recorded once. The chain carries TRBV11-2 and TRBJ2-1, with 13 bases matching TRBD2. Trimming took 5 bases from V and 2 from J; bases not matched to a gene: 6. The CDR3 is 17 residues long. Germline V CDR1 and CDR2: SGHAT, FQNNGV. CDR3 loop: CASSPRTSGSPYNEQFF. CDR3 nucleotide sequence: TGTGCCAGCAGCCCCCGGACTAGCGGGAGCCCCTACAATGAGCAGTTCTTC.

Here the CDR3 reads CASSLSGTENTEAFF. DNA for the CDR3: TGCGCCAGCAGCTTATCCGGGACAGAGAACACTGAAGCTTTCTTT. V usage is TRBV5-1 and J usage is TRBJ1-1; TRBD1 aligns across 7 bases. The CDR3 totals 15 residues. With 2 bases clipped from V and 1 base from J, the junction kept 5 bases outside the gene matches. CDR1 and CDR2 from the germline V gene are SGHRS and YFSETQ.

The chain is built from TRBV18 and TRBJ2-5, with D perhaps TRBD2 (5 bases). The CDR3 loop spans 14 amino acids. V was trimmed by 3 bases and J by 0 bases, leaving 8 bases between them. CDR1 KGHSH and CDR2 LQKENI come from the germline V gene. CDR3 residues: CASSPSVDQETQYF. The CDR3 nucleotides read TGTGCCAGCTCACCTAGCGTCGACCAAGAGACCCAGTACTTC.

The chain links TRBV27 to TRBJ2-7; no clear D gene. CDR3 size: 14 residues. The germline V gene has CDR1 MNHEY and CDR2 SMNVEV (reference sequence). The ends were cut back, 2 bases at V and 5 bases at J, with 13 bases in the middle. CDR3: CASSLLPRIDEQYF. The CDR3 DNA sequence: TGTGCCAGCAGTTTACTCCCCAGGATAGACGAGCAGTACTTC.

The chain combines TRBV7-2 with TRBJ2-7; perhaps TRBD1 as D (5 bases). V was cut by 0 bases and J by 4 bases, with 13 bases left in between. In germline, CDR1 is SGHTA, CDR2 FQGNSA. The CDR3 consists of 15 residues. For the CDR3, the DNA is TGTGCCAGCAGCTTAGCGGACACTATCACATACGAGCAGTACTTC. It codes for CASSLADTITYEQYF.

Concerning this clone itself: This CDR3 is also generated by other DNA sequences in the sample. The gene calls are TRBV6-1 and TRBJ2-7; unclear D gene. CDR3 length: 13 residues. The ends were cut back, 0 bases at V and 3 bases at J, with 6 bases in the middle. Germline V gives CDR1 MNHNS, CDR2 SASEGT. The CDR3 region is CASSEAGSYEQYF. CDR3 nucleotide sequence: TGTGCCAGCAGTGAAGCGGGCAGCTACGAGCAGTACTTC.

This chain connects TRBV5-4 to TRBJ2-3, with TRBD2 matching over 9 bases. The J segment lost 3 bases and the V segment lost 1 base, leaving 6 bases of the junction unmatched. This CDR3 has 16 amino acids. Germline CDR1 and CDR2: SGHNT and YYREEE (reference sequence). The CDR3 sequence: CASSLSGGRATDTQYF. As DNA, the CDR3 is TGTGCCAGCAGCTTGTCTGGCGGGAGGGCGACAGATACGCAGTATTTT. Full variable domain (missing parts from reference TRBV5-4 and TRBJ2-3): ETGVTQSPTHLIKTRGQQVTLRCSSQSGHNTVSWYQQALGQGPQFIFQYYREEENGRGNFPPRFSGLQFPNYSSELNVNALELDDSALYLCASSLSGGRATDTQYFGPGTRLTVL.

This chain links TRBV19 with TRBJ2-2; D is ambiguous. This CDR3 has 14 amino acids. Germline V lookup: CDR1 LNHDA, CDR2 SQIVND (reference sequence). V was trimmed by 5 bases and J by 2 bases, leaving 9 bases between them. The chain's CDR3 is CASSAYPNTGELFF. The CDR3, as DNA: TGTGCCAGTAGTGCCTACCCAAACACCGGGGAGCTGTTTTTT.

This chain joins TRBV10-3 and TRBJ2-1, with a possible D match to TRBD2 (5 bases). Deletions cut 0 bases from V and 3 bases from J, with 18 bases between. The CDR3 runs to 18 residues. Germline V gene data show CDR1 as ENHRY and CDR2 as SYGVKD. CDR3 nucleotides: TGTGCCATCAGTGAGTCACCCCGGGTTAATGCGGGCTACAATGAGCAGTTCTTC. It is translated as CAISESPRVNAGYNEQFF.

This chain joins TRBV11-2 and TRBJ2-5, with a possible D match to TRBD2 (7 bases). The germline V gene has CDR1 SGHAT and CDR2 FQNNGV. This CDR3 spans 14 amino acids. The germline V and J ends were trimmed by 5 bases and 3 bases, with 13 bases remaining between them. The CDR3 DNA sequence: TGTGCCAGCAGCCCTAGGGGGGGGAAAGAGACCCAGTACTTC. The encoded protein is CASSPRGGKETQYF.

This sequence joins TRBV7-3 and TRBJ2-2; tentative D call: TRBD2 (6 bases). This CDR3 is 15 amino acids long. V was cut by 1 base and J by 1 base, with 7 bases left in between. Germline CDR1 reads SGHTA; CDR2 reads FQGTGA. The CDR3 DNA follows: TGTGCCAGCAGCTTAAGACTAGGGAACACCGGGGAGCTGTTTTTT. Amino acid sequence: CASSLRLGNTGELFF.

Worth noting for this clone: Different DNA sequences within this sample yield the same CDR3. The CDR3, as DNA: TGTGCCAGCAGCTCGCGGACAGGGAAGGAATCCTACGAGCAGTACTTC. Its protein is CASSSRTGKESYEQYF. The chain is built from TRBV7-9 and TRBJ2-7, with 8 bases that match TRBD1. The V segment lost 4 bases and the J segment 1 base; nucleotides outside the gene matches: 9. Germline V gene sequence: CDR1 SEHNR, CDR2 FQNEAQ (reference sequence). This CDR3 has 16 amino acids.

V is TRBV11-2 and J is TRBJ2-7; 9 nucleotides match TRBD2. The V segment lost 5 bases and the J segment 2 bases; nucleotides outside the gene matches: 10. CDR1 and CDR2 from the germline V gene are SGHAT and FQNNGV. The CDR3 covers 16 residues. CDR3 sequence: CASSENRLAETYEQYF. CDR3 coding DNA: TGTGCCAGCAGCGAAAATAGACTAGCGGAGACCTACGAGCAGTACTTC.

This clone was counted once. The chain links TRBV4-1 to TRBJ1-1; D is perhaps TRBD1 (6 bases). Trimming stripped 0 bases from V and 1 base from J, with 9 bases between. Germline V gives CDR1 MGHRA, CDR2 YSYEKL. This CDR3 region has 15 residues. The CDR3 DNA reads as TGCGCCAGCAGCCAAGATAGGGGGTCGAACACTGAAGCTTTCTTT. This translates into CASSQDRGSNTEAFF.

The CDR3 loop is CASSLATGQGTQYF. The CDR3 bases are TGCGCCAGCAGCTTGGCCACAGGACAGGGGACGCAGTATTTT. The chain employs TRBV5-1 and TRBJ2-3, with 9 bases identical to TRBD1. The trim removed 0 bases at V and 9 bases at J, leaving 5 bases unmatched. The CDR3 extends over 14 amino acids. Per the germline V gene, CDR1 is SGHRS and CDR2 is YFSETQ.

J is TRBJ2-7 and V is TRBV6-5, with 8 bases fitting TRBD1. From germline, CDR1 is MNHEY and CDR2 SVGAGI. This CDR3 has 15 amino acids. After removal of 5 bases from V and 3 bases from J, the junction contained 9 bases not matched to a gene. In DNA, the CDR3 is TGTGCCAGCAGTCAGTACAGGGGGTTGGACTACGAGCAGTACTTC. Residues: CASSQYRGLDYEQYF.

The chain joins TRBV27 to TRBJ2-3; possible D gene TRBD1, 6 bases. Germline V gene data show CDR1 as MNHEY and CDR2 as SMNVEV (reference sequence). The length of the CDR3 is 13 residues. V shed 10 bases and J shed 4 bases, with 15 bases lying between them. The CDR3 reads CATTEQGSDTQYF. The CDR3 DNA reads TGTGCCACCACTGAACAGGGTTCAGATACGCAGTATTTT.

This chain's CDR3 is CASSVDWTGELFF. CDR3 sequence (DNA): TGTGCCAGCAGCGTCGACTGGACCGGGGAGCTGTTTTTT. The chain uses TRBV11-2 and TRBJ2-2; no clear D. Germline assignment: CDR1 SGHAT and CDR2 FQNNGV. CDR3 length equals 13 residues. With 5 bases removed from V and 5 bases from J, the gap between germline ends came to 9 bases.